This TCR beta chain was found in a study of blood T cell repertoires in COVID-19. Study-level background: Samples came from the United States, Italy and Spain, spanning acute and convalescent COVID-19. T cells, B-cell-depleted T cells, or PBMCs supplied cDNA or gDNA.

As processed by the authors: Amplification of reference gene primers was used by the study to estimate nucleated cell counts. Sequencing used immunoSEQ multiplex PCR; TCRdb keeps in-frame clones, though not all of them. V, J and clone size were drawn from that table, and D and trimming were deduced from the DNA. The repertoire has about 370,000 clones, nearly 90% of them found once; the top ten carry roughly 6.8%. CDR3 length: 14 amino acids. V lost 4 bases and J 6 bases, leaving 13 bases between the germline ends. Germline V lookup: CDR1 MNHEY, CDR2 SVGEGT. The sample taken for sequencing was peripheral blood. This sequence joins TRBV6-2 or TRBV6-3 and TRBJ1-5; D may be TRBD1 (5 bases). This clonotype was obtained from a man younger than 30 with active or convalescent COVID-19. The CDR3: CASSLHWGVQPQHF. CDR3 DNA sequence: TGTGCCAGCAGTTTACATTGGGGGGTTCAGCCCCAGCATTTT.